These 28 T cell receptor beta chains were all obtained from the same sample, sequenced in a study of T cell responses to AZD1222 COVID-19 vaccine. The repertoire was sequenced with immunoSEQ multiplex PCR; TCRdb's copy has only in-frame clones and lacks some. The repertoire consists of tens of thousands of clones, with roughly 87% occurring once and the leading ten covering 28%. The specimen was peripheral blood, collected 28 days after the second AZD1222 dose. These receptor sequences come from an adult who received the AZD1222 COVID-19 vaccine.

The CDR3 sequence is CASSESPYQETQYF. The CDR3 nucleotides are TGTGCCAGCAGTGAATCCCCGTACCAAGAGACCCAGTACTTC. This chain links TRBV2 with TRBJ2-5; D is unresolved. The germline V gene encodes CDR1 SNHLY and CDR2 FYNNEI. This CDR3 region has 14 residues. Trimming removed 2 bases from V and 0 bases from J, with 7 bases in between.

This chain connects TRBV27 to TRBJ2-1; 13 positions match TRBD2. Losses at the gene ends were 6 bases for V and 6 bases for J; bases not matched to a gene: 8. The CDR3 has 16 residues. Per germline, CDR1 MNHEY and CDR2 SMNVEV (reference sequence). The CDR3 nucleotides are TGTGCCAGCAGCCGGACTAGCGGGAGTCGCGGCAATGAGCAGTTCTTC. This gives the protein CASSRTSGSRGNEQFF.

The chain is built from TRBV5-1 and TRBJ1-3; tentative D call: TRBD1 (5 bases). The CDR3 runs to 15 residues. Trimming took off 0 bases at V and 0 bases at J, with 7 bases between the two ends. The germline gives CDR1 SGHRS, CDR2 YFSETQ. The CDR3 DNA reads as TGCGCCAGCAGCTTGGACGGGACCTCTGGAAACACCATATATTTT. It yields the protein CASSLDGTSGNTIYF.

CDR3 in amino acids: CASSMMSGGNQPQHF. For the CDR3, the DNA is TGTGCCAGTAGTATGATGTCAGGGGGCAATCAGCCCCAGCATTTT. The V call is TRBV19, the J call TRBJ1-5; tentative D call: TRBD1 (6 bases). Germline values: CDR1 LNHDA, CDR2 SQIVND (reference sequence). The CDR3 covers 15 residues. The V gene lost 3 bases and the J gene lost 2 bases, with 11 bases spanning the gap.

This chain connects TRBV3-1 (or the pseudogene TRBV3-2) to TRBJ1-4; no firm D call. V lost 4 bases and J 3 bases, leaving 12 bases between the germline ends. This CDR3 contains 15 residues. CDR1 LGHDT and CDR2 YNNKEL come from the germline V gene (reference sequence). This chain's CDR3 is CASSPTSGANEKLFF. The CDR3 nucleotides are TGTGCCAGCAGCCCGACAAGTGGGGCTAATGAAAAACTGTTTTTT.

The chain couples TRBV6-5 to TRBJ1-2; D not certain. The CDR3 has 13 residues. Germline loops: CDR1 MNHEY, CDR2 SVGAGI. Trimming removed 6 bases from V and 3 bases from J, with 11 bases in between. The DNA of the CDR3 is TGTGCCAGCAGACGCGGATTGGACTATGGCTACACCTTC. This encodes CASRRGLDYGYTF.

The chain carries TRBV29-1 and TRBJ1-2, with D possibly being TRBD1 (6 bases). Germline CDR1 and CDR2: SQVTM and ANQGSEA. The CDR3 extends over 13 amino acids. V dropped 3 bases and J dropped 7 bases, with 15 bases sitting between them. CDR3 coding DNA: TGCAGCGTTGAGGGGGGGCGGATCCGTGGCTACACCTTC. It encodes CSVEGGRIRGYTF.

The chain links TRBV18 to TRBJ1-2; maybe TRBD1 (6 bases). V was trimmed by 3 bases and J by 2 bases, leaving 10 bases between them. Germline-derived CDR1 and CDR2 are KGHSH and LQKENI. The CDR3 consists of 14 residues. This chain's CDR3 is CASSPSTGNYGYTF. CDR3 sequence (DNA): TGTGCCAGCTCACCCTCGACAGGAAACTATGGCTACACCTTC.

V gene TRBV4-1 combines with J gene TRBJ2-3; 9 bases are a match to TRBD2. The CDR3 is 17 residues long. With 0 bases clipped from V and 1 base from J, the junction kept 5 bases outside the gene matches. Germline CDR1 is MGHRA and CDR2 is YSYEKL. CDR3 sequence (DNA): TGCGCCAGCAGCCAAGAAATAGCGGGAGTAGGCACAGATACGCAGTATTTT. Protein sequence: CASSQEIAGVGTDTQYF.

This clone is a singleton in its sample. The V call is TRBV14, the J call TRBJ2-5, with 7 bases lining up with TRBD2. V lost 4 bases and J lost 7; bases outside the gene matches: 3. This CDR3 spans 12 amino acids. Per the germline V gene, CDR1 is SGHDN and CDR2 is FVKESK. The CDR3 reads CASSLASGTQYF. The CDR3 DNA reads as TGTGCCAGCAGCCTTGCTAGCGGGACCCAGTACTTC.

This rearrangement joins TRBV12-3 or TRBV12-4 to TRBJ2-5, with D uncertain. This CDR3 has 11 residues. V gave up 6 bases and J gave up 4 bases, with 6 bases separating them. CDR3 sequence: CASSRIETQYF. Written as DNA, the CDR3 is TGTGCCAGCAGCCGAATAGAGACCCAGTACTTC.

The chain uses TRBV6-5 and TRBJ1-5; no clear D. This CDR3 has 15 amino acids. Germline CDR1 and CDR2: MNHEY and SVGAGI. With 5 bases removed from V and 4 bases from J, the gap between germline ends came to 15 bases. The CDR3 sequence is CASSLQPVENQPQHF. CDR3 nucleotides: TGTGCCAGCAGTCTCCAGCCTGTGGAGAATCAGCCCCAGCATTTT.

The count of this clone is one. The chain carries TRBV11-2 and TRBJ1-3, with D maybe TRBD1 (5 bases). This CDR3 comprises 14 residues. CDR1 is SGHAT, CDR2 FQNNGV, per germline. Trimming pared 1 base from V and 5 bases from J, leaving 9 bases between. CDR3 sequence reads: CASSLGAGRNTIYF. The CDR3 nucleotides are TGTGCCAGCAGCTTAGGGGCAGGGAGAAACACCATATATTTT. The full variable domain, completed using reference TRBV11-2 and TRBJ1-3, is EAGVAQSPRYKIIEKRQSVAFWCNPISGHATLYWYQQILGQGPKLLIQFQNNGVVDDSQLPKDRFSAERLKGVDSTLKIQPAKLEDSAVYLCASSLGAGRNTIYFGEGSWLTVV.

V usage is TRBV28 and J usage is TRBJ2-5; TRBD1 agrees at 7 bases. CDR3 length equals 14 residues. Germline V gene data show CDR1 as MDHEN and CDR2 as SYDVKM. Trimming at V came to 5 bases and at J to 4 bases, leaving 7 bases not matched to a gene. The CDR3 is CASSQRGQGETQYF. DNA of the CDR3: TGTGCCAGCAGTCAAAGGGGGCAGGGAGAGACCCAGTACTTC.

Worth noting for this clone: Relative to the germline gene, one junction end is altered; a read error may explain this. The chain employs TRBV27 and TRBJ2-1, with D possibly being TRBD1 or TRBD2 (5 bases each). Germline V lookup: CDR1 MNHEY, CDR2 SMNVEV (reference sequence). The CDR3 loop spans 15 amino acids. The CDR3 DNA sequence: TGTGCCAGCAGTGCCTCCGGGACGGAGTACAATAAGCAGTTCTTC. Amino acid sequence: CASSASGTEYNKQFF.

This clone was recorded once. The chain has TRBV5-1 and TRBJ2-5; 11 positions agree with TRBD2. The junction had 6 bases not matched to a gene; V was cut back by 0 bases and J by 5 bases. CDR1 is SGHRS and CDR2 is YFSETQ in the germline V gene. The CDR3 spans 16 residues. The CDR3 here is CASSLAATSGIETQYF. The CDR3 coding sequence is TGCGCCAGCAGCTTGGCCGCGACTAGCGGGATTGAGACCCAGTACTTC.

The chain employs TRBV3-1 (or the pseudogene TRBV3-2) and TRBJ2-3; unclear D gene. The V end lost 1 base, the J end lost 2 bases, and 7 bases lay between the germline ends. Per germline, CDR1 LGHDT and CDR2 YNNKEL (reference sequence). This CDR3 is built from 14 residues. CDR3 DNA: TGTGCCAGCAGCCAAGCGACTGCCACAGATACGCAGTATTTT. Its translation: CASSQATATDTQYF.

The genes are TRBV4-1 and TRBJ2-7, with 12 bases matching TRBD2. With 2 bases clipped from V and 7 bases from J, the junction kept 6 bases outside the gene matches. Per germline, CDR1 MGHRA and CDR2 YSYEKL. The CDR3 is 15 amino acids. The CDR3 loop reads CASSQQTSGRSEQYF. In DNA, the CDR3 is TGCGCCAGCAGCCAACAGACTAGCGGGAGAAGTGAGCAGTACTTC.

Here the CDR3 DNA reads TGTGCCAGCAGCCCTTCTTTATCCGGCAATCAGCCCCAGCATTTT. Its protein is CASSPSLSGNQPQHF. V usage is TRBV5-5 and J usage is TRBJ1-5; D is unresolved. V was shortened by 4 bases and J by 2 bases, with 13 bases between the two germline ends. Looked up from germline, CDR1 is SGHKS and CDR2 is YYEKEE (reference sequence). The CDR3 sequence is 15 residues long. Looking up the rest from reference TRBV5-5 and TRBJ1-5 gives the full variable domain: DAGVTQSPTHLIKTRGQQVTLRCSPISGHKSVSWYQQVLGQGPQFIFQYYEKEERGRGNFPDRFSARQFPNYSSELNVNALLLGDSALYLCASSPSLSGNQPQHFGDGTRLSIL.

The V gene is TRBV10-3, the J gene TRBJ2-7, with D tentatively TRBD1 or TRBD2 (5 bases each). The CDR3 is 12 amino acids. The germline V and J ends were trimmed by 11 bases and 3 bases, with 14 bases remaining between them. Germline CDR1 reads ENHRY; CDR2 reads SYGVKD. CDR3 in amino acids: CAALQGVYEQYF. As DNA, the CDR3 is TGTGCCGCCCTGCAGGGAGTCTACGAGCAGTACTTC.

The chain uses TRBV25-1 and TRBJ2-3; TRBD2 aligns across 9 bases. The CDR3 contains 18 residues. The J segment lost 4 bases and the V segment lost 2 bases, leaving 13 bases of the junction unmatched. Germline CDR1 is MGHDK and CDR2 is SYGVNS. This CDR3 is CASSEPPPGREGADTQYF. The CDR3 DNA reads TGTGCCAGCAGTGAACCTCCCCCCGGGCGGGAGGGCGCAGATACGCAGTATTTT.

This clone was seen only a few times. This chain joins TRBV14 and TRBJ2-7; D may be TRBD1 or TRBD2 (6 bases each). Trimming pared 1 base from V and 3 bases from J, leaving 13 bases between. Germline V gene lookup returns CDR1 SGHDN and CDR2 FVKESK. The CDR3 is 15 residues long. This chain's CDR3 is CASSQVGGTYYEQYF. The CDR3 DNA sequence: TGTGCCAGCAGCCAAGTAGGGGGGACCTACTACGAGCAGTACTTC.

Written as DNA, the CDR3 is TGTGCCAGCCGCAATTCCGGGACAGGGCAGATTTACGAGCAGTACTTC. This sequence encodes CASRNSGTGQIYEQYF. This sequence joins TRBV28 and TRBJ2-7; 9 positions match TRBD1. This CDR3 contains 16 residues. Trimming cost V 8 bases and J 4 bases; bases outside gene matches: 15. Looked up from germline, CDR1 is MDHEN and CDR2 is SYDVKM.

The chain couples TRBV11-3 to TRBJ2-5; D call uncertain. This CDR3 is 13 amino acids long. Trimming removed 5 bases at V and 7 bases at J, with 14 bases between. The V gene's germline CDR1 is SGHNT and CDR2 YENEEA. The CDR3 protein is CASSLGPGGTQYF. CDR3 DNA sequence: TGTGCCAGCAGCCTCGGACCTGGCGGGACCCAGTACTTC.

The rearrangement links TRBV14 to TRBJ2-6; D call uncertain. V was pared by 1 base and J by 4 bases, with 5 bases between. Germline-derived CDR1 and CDR2 are SGHDN and FVKESK. The CDR3 is made up of 14 amino acids. Here the CDR3 DNA reads TGTGCCAGCAGCCAAGCCACCGGGGCCAACGTCCTGACTTTC. Amino acids: CASSQATGANVLTF.

J is TRBJ1-1 and V is TRBV28, with 7 bases lining up with TRBD1. The CDR3 consists of 14 residues. CDR1 is MDHEN and CDR2 is SYDVKM in the germline V gene. V shed 5 bases and J 0 bases; nucleotides not matched to a gene: 3. The DNA of the CDR3 is TGTGCCAGCAGTCACAGGGGACTGAACACTGAAGCTTTCTTT. Translating gives CASSHRGLNTEAFF.

The rearrangement joins TRBV20-1 to TRBJ2-5, with D maybe TRBD2 (6 bases). Trimming left V 3 bases short and J 5 bases short, with 19 bases between. Germline-derived CDR1 and CDR2 are DFQATT and SNEGSKA (reference sequence). The CDR3 is 15 amino acids. The CDR3 DNA sequence: TGCAGTGCTAGTGGGGAGGAAGAAAGATTGGAGACCCAGTACTTC. It yields the protein CSASGEEERLETQYF.

The chain couples TRBV18 to TRBJ1-4; 9 nucleotides match TRBD1. With V trimmed by 4 bases and J by 0 bases, 9 bases remained unmatched. The CDR3 consists of 18 residues. Germline V CDR1 and CDR2: KGHSH, LQKENI. CDR3 region: CASSLNDRGSATNEKLFF. Here the CDR3 DNA reads TGTGCCAGCTCACTTAATGACAGGGGGTCTGCAACTAATGAAAAACTGTTTTTT.